These 6 T cell receptor beta chains originate from one sample sequenced in a study of PD-1 blockade in classical Hodgkin lymphoma. Assay used: immunoSEQ multiplex PCR; TCRdb lists only in-frame clones, some missing. The data contain approximately 4,500 clones, more than 60% of them singletons. Autologous stem cell transplantation was followed by relapse in every patient, and brentuximab vedotin exposure varied. CD8+ T cells were isolated from thawed PBMCs by magnetic negative selection. Sequences were derived from CD8+ T cells from blood, sampled at baseline. These receptors were obtained from a human donor with classical Hodgkin lymphoma.

V and J are TRBV5-1 and TRBJ2-5, with 13 bases aligning to TRBD2. With V trimmed by 0 bases and J by 2 bases, 7 bases remained unmatched. There are 18 residues in the CDR3. The germline gives CDR1 SGHRS, CDR2 YFSETQ. This CDR3 is CASSLVRGLAGPQETQYF. The CDR3 DNA sequence: TGCGCCAGCAGCTTGGTCCGGGGACTAGCGGGACCTCAAGAGACCCAGTACTTC.

V usage is TRBV5-1 and J usage is TRBJ2-3; D may be TRBD1 or TRBD2 (5 bases each). This CDR3 region has 14 residues. The germline gives CDR1 SGHRS, CDR2 YFSETQ. V lost 4 bases to trimming and J lost 6 bases, with 15 bases between them. CDR3 protein: CASSSLGEGDTQYF. CDR3 in DNA: TGCGCCAGCAGCAGCTTGGGTGAGGGGGATACGCAGTATTTT.

The rearrangement uses TRBV4-3 and TRBJ1-2; maybe TRBD1 (5 bases). Germline CDR1 and CDR2: LGHNA and YSLEER. The length of the CDR3 is 17 residues. Trimming removed 3 bases at V and 4 bases at J, with 21 bases between. DNA of the CDR3: TGCGCCAGCAGCCACATTGACAGAGGTCTAGATATCTATGGCTACACCTTC. This gives the protein CASSHIDRGLDIYGYTF.

The CDR3 sequence is CASSSGQGSTDTQYF. The CDR3 region has the DNA TGCGCCAGCAGCTCGGGACAGGGTAGCACAGATACGCAGTATTTT. The chain has TRBV5-1 and TRBJ2-3, with 9 bases aligning to TRBD1. Per germline, CDR1 SGHRS and CDR2 YFSETQ. The CDR3 length is 15 residues. V dropped 3 bases and J dropped 0; count of bases not matched to a gene: 2.

The V gene is TRBV4-1, the J gene TRBJ2-4, with 7 bases that match TRBD1. This CDR3 comprises 17 residues. Per the germline V gene, CDR1 is MGHRA and CDR2 is YSYEKL. The junction had 10 bases not matched to a gene; V was cut back by 1 base and J by 4 bases. The CDR3 DNA follows: TGCGCCAGCAGCCAAGTGCAATTTGGGACAGCGAAAAACATTCAGTACTTC. It specifies CASSQVQFGTAKNIQYF.

The J gene is TRBJ2-7, the V gene TRBV30; D ambiguous. V lost 5 bases and J 6 bases, leaving 17 bases between the germline ends. This CDR3 has 13 amino acids. Germline V gene sequence: CDR1 GTSNPN, CDR2 SVGIG (reference sequence). CDR3 coding DNA: TGTGCCTGGGATGGGGTAAGTGGCGCCGAGCAGTACTTC. Translating gives CAWDGVSGAEQYF.